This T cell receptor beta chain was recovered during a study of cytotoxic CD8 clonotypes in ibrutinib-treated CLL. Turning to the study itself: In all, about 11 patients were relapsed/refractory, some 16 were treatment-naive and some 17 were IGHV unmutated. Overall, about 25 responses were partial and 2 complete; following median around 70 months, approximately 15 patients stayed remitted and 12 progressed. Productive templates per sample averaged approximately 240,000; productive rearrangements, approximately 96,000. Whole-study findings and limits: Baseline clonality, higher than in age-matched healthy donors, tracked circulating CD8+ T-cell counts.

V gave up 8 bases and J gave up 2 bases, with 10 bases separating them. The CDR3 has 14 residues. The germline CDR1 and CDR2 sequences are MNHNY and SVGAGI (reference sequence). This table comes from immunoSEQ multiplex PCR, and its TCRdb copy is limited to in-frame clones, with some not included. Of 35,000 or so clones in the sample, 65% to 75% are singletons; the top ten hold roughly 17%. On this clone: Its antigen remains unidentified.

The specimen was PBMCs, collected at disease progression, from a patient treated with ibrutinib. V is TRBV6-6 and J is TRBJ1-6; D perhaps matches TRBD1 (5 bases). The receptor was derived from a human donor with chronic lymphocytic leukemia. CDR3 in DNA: TGTGCCAGCGGGGGGAGGGCCTATAATTCACCCCTCCACTTT. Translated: CASGGRAYNSPLHF.